This T cell receptor beta chain was retrieved from a study of blood T cells in healthy people across ages. Findings and limits, study-wide: In these data, TCR beta diversity tracked strongly with naive T cell percentage.

Concerning this clonotype itself: As yet, its antigen is unknown.

The authors ran a second PCR of about 7 to 11 cycles using a sample-barcoded 5' primer and a J-beta primer mix. TCRdb ran MiXCR on the 5' RACE reads and lists one entry per CDR3 protein. The data show fewer than 2 million distinct CDR3 sequences, 35% to 50% seen once. This TCR was sampled from a human donor in good health. Sequenced: blood.

The CDR3 DNA is TGTGCCAGCAGTGGCACCGTCAGGGATACGCAGTATTTT. Translated: CASSGTVRDTQYF. V is TRBV6-1 and J is TRBJ2-3; D not certain. V was pared by 4 bases and J by 6 bases, with 11 bases between. This CDR3 region has 13 residues. Per germline, CDR1 MNHNS and CDR2 SASEGT.